A single TCR beta chain is shown here with its context. A few counts support this clonotype. No antigen is known for it. There are no base qualities to consult, and no much larger clone falls within one base. The data stem from a study of T-cell reconstitution after alpha-beta-depleted transplantation in children (dated by TCRdb to about 2016). Study-level background: T-cell immune reconstitution after TCRalphabeta/CD19-depleted allogeneic hematopoietic cell transplantation in children was quantitatively tracked in the study by means of TCR repertoire profiling. What the authors observed across the whole study: Hyperexpanded clone frequencies declined over subsequent months; after one year, T-cell counts and TCRbeta diversity were mostly attributed to newly produced T cells. In some patients, high TCRbeta diversity at day 60 was attributed to recipient T cells and intrathymic progenitors that had survived conditioning. The apparently early recovery of alphabetaT-cell counts about two months after transplant reportedly depended on only several hundred rapidly expanded clones that came from non-depleted graft cells.

The CDR3, cysteine through phenylalanine, is 16 amino acids long. Just the 48-base CDR3 DNA is kept, in frame starting at base 1. CDR1 SGHRS and CDR2 YFSETQ were looked up in the germline V gene. V loses 0 bases of germline sequence and J loses 0 bases, and the interval between the two ends is 12 bases. The library came from PCR. These reads were obtained on an Illumina HiSeq 2500. TCR library preparation used molecular barcoding, with unique molecular identifiers applied to normalize quantification of the TCRbeta repertoire. TCRdb's own reprocessing of the public reads used fastp at Q25 and MiXCR and kept productive beta chains. When rows share a CDR3 protein, they turn into one entry using the most common DNA and genes. This sample holds 450,000 to 700,000 distinct CDR3 sequences; roughly 27% were observed only once. The ten biggest clones cover 35% to 40% of the sample. The treatment or condition label, read with the paper, signifies: allogeneic hematopoietic cell transplantation with graft depleted of TCRalphabeta T cells and CD19 B cells. The children who served as transplant recipients had been given grafts of TCRalphabeta/CD19-depleted allogeneic hematopoietic cells.

The source of this sequence is a boy in the first two years of life with Wiskott-Aldrich syndrome, due to receive a stem cell transplant. Recombination connected TRBV5-1 to TRBJ2-5; no confident D gene assignment can be made. Source: PBMCs, taken before TCRalphabeta/CD19-depleted stem cell transplant. The CDR3 sequence is CASSLGGEDYQETQYF. The sequenced DNA: TGCGCCAGCAGCTTGGGAGGTGAAGACTACCAAGAGACCCAGTACTTC.